The 6 T cell receptor beta chains below come from one sample, sequenced in a study of blood T cell repertoires in COVID-19. Sequencing used immunoSEQ multiplex PCR; TCRdb keeps in-frame clones, though not all of them. The sample includes about 40,000 clones, roughly nine tenths of them seen just once. Sequenced: peripheral blood. These receptors were collected from a woman of 80 years or more with active COVID-19.

A word on this clone: At one of its ends the junction is not consistent with the germline gene, which may arise from a read error. This rearrangement joins TRBV12-5 to TRBJ1-2; possibly TRBD1 for D (6 bases). The CDR3 length is 14 residues. Germline V gene data show CDR1 as LGHNT and CDR2 as FRNRAP. The CDR3 DNA sequence: TGTGCTCGTGGCCCGGCGGGGGGGGCGCGGGGCTACACCTTC. This sequence encodes CARGPAGGARGYTF.

In DNA form, the CDR3 reads TGTGCCAGCAGTTTTGGGAGGTTTGGGGCCAACGTCCTGACTTTC. Its protein product is CASSFGRFGANVLTF. J is TRBJ2-6 and V is TRBV28, with a possible D match to TRBD2 (6 bases). In germline, CDR1 is MDHEN, CDR2 SYDVKM. This CDR3 is built from 15 residues. V lost 3 bases and J lost 3, with 9 bases in between.

V and J are TRBV5-1 and TRBJ2-1, with D maybe TRBD2 (6 bases). V lost 0 bases to trimming and J lost 0 bases, with 13 bases between them. Germline CDR1 and CDR2: SGHRS and YFSETQ. The CDR3 consists of 17 residues. The CDR3 DNA reads as TGCGCCAGCAGCTTGGAGAACTTAGCGGACTCCTACAATGAGCAGTTCTTC. As protein: CASSLENLADSYNEQFF.

This clone is a singleton in its sample. The chain uses TRBV7-2 and TRBJ2-3, with 8 positions matching TRBD2. Germline loops: CDR1 SGHTA, CDR2 FQGNSA. The CDR3 extends over 16 amino acids. V shed 1 base, J shed 1 base, and the junction held 4 bases outside the gene matches. The DNA for the CDR3 is TGTGCCAGCAGCTTAGTAGAAGCGGGGGGCACAGATACGCAGTATTTT. Translating it yields CASSLVEAGGTDTQYF. The full variable domain, rest sourced from reference TRBV7-2 and TRBJ2-3, is GAGVSQSPSNKVTEKGKDVELRCDPISGHTALYWYRQSLGQGLEFLIYFQGNSAPDKSGLPSDRFSAERTGGSVSTLTIQRTQQEDSAVYLCASSLVEAGGTDTQYFGPGTRLTVL.

Only a few counts were recorded for this clone. This chain uses TRBV6-2 or TRBV6-3 with TRBJ2-7; the match to TRBD2 covers 7 bases. The CDR3 consists of 13 residues. Germline V gene lookup returns CDR1 MNHEY and CDR2 SVGEGT. The J segment lost 6 bases and the V segment lost 4 bases, leaving 6 bases of the junction unmatched. CDR3 sequence reads: CASSFGLVGEQYF. The CDR3 DNA sequence: TGTGCCAGCAGTTTCGGACTAGTCGGCGAGCAGTACTTC.

V is TRBV29-1 and J is TRBJ2-5; 12 bases are a match to TRBD2. V shed 5 bases, J shed 2 bases, and the junction held 6 bases outside the gene matches. This CDR3 region has 15 residues. Germline V lookup: CDR1 SQVTM, CDR2 ANQGSEA. The CDR3 spells CSVSSLAGGQETQYF. The CDR3 nucleotides read TGCAGCGTTTCATCACTAGCGGGGGGACAAGAGACCCAGTACTTC.